Listed below are T cell receptor beta chains from one sample, sequenced in a study of vaccination effects on CD4 cells after COVID-19. Sequenced by immunoSEQ multiplex PCR; TCRdb stores in-frame clones only, minus some. The table has tens of thousands of clones, less than 85% seen once. Their specific antigens are unknown. Sequencing used CD4+ T cells from PBMCs cultured without peptide, obtained after COVID-19 vaccination. Every receptor here comes from a human donor who received a COVID-19 vaccine. CDR3s include the opening cysteine and the closing phenylalanine or tryptophan. Fields, in order: D gene, clone size, V gene, J gene, CDR3 DNA, CDR3 protein. D genes are given only for firm matches. Some rows have no size entry. The others give once, few or many, or a class for an expanded clone.

.,.,TRBV30,TRBJ2-5,TGTGCCTGGAACCTACAAGATACCCAGTACTTC,CAWNLQDTQYF
.,.,TRBV29-1,TRBJ1-5,TGCAGCGTTGACGGGGGCCGAAATCAGCCCCAGCATTTT,CSVDGGRNQPQHF
.,.,TRBV7-8,TRBJ1-3,TGTGCCAGCAGCTTAGGAGATTATGGAAACACCATATATTTT,CASSLGDYGNTIYF
.,.,TRBV30,TRBJ2-1,TGTGCCTGGAGTGGGGGGTACAATGAGCAGTTCTTC,CAWSGGYNEQFF
.,few,TRBV6-5,TRBJ2-2,TGTGCCAGCATCCCCCCCGGGCGAAACACCGGGGAGCTGTTTTTT,CASIPPGRNTGELFF
.,few,TRBV7-2,TRBJ2-2,TGTGCCAGCAGCTTAGACAGGCTAGACACCGGGGAGCTGTTTTTT,CASSLDRLDTGELFF
.,few,TRBV5-5,TRBJ1-3,TGTGCCAGCAGCTCTCCACCTGGACATCCCTCTGGAAACACCATATATTTT,CASSSPPGHPSGNTIYF
.,.,TRBV10-3,TRBJ1-5,TGTGCCATCAGGGCAGATCCCAATCAGCCCCAGCATTTT,CAIRADPNQPQHF
TRBD1,.,TRBV19,TRBJ2-2,TGTGCCAGTAGCTGGACAGGGAGTTTTACCGGGGAGCTGTTTTTT,CASSWTGSFTGELFF
.,.,TRBV18,TRBJ1-5,TGTGCCAGCTCACCCTCCGGACGGTATAATCAGCCCCAGCATTTT,CASSPSGRYNQPQHF
TRBD2,.,TRBV19,TRBJ2-3,TGTGCCAGTAGTAAGGGACTAGCGGGGGGGCTCACAGATACGCAGTATTTT,CASSKGLAGGLTDTQYF
TRBD2,.,TRBV7-6,TRBJ2-3,TGTGCCAGCAGTCGCAAAGCGGGGGGGAGCACAGATACGCAGTATTTT,CASSRKAGGSTDTQYF
.,.,TRBV5-1,TRBJ2-3,TGCGCCAGCAGCTTGGGGGGCACAGATACGCAGTATTTT,CASSLGGTDTQYF
TRBD1,.,TRBV15,TRBJ2-3,TGTGCCACCAGCCCCCGGGACAGGGGGCGAGTTGGAGATACGCAGTATTTT,CATSPRDRGRVGDTQYF
TRBD1,.,TRBV7-3,TRBJ2-1,TGTGCCAGCAGCCTGGAAAGACAGGGACATGAGCAGTTCTTC,CASSLERQGHEQFF
.,.,TRBV30,TRBJ1-6,TGTGCCTGGAGTGTTGGTCTTTCCCTGGGGTCACCCCTCCACTTT,CAWSVGLSLGSPLHF
.,once,TRBV6-2/TRBV6-3,TRBJ2-3,TGTGCCAGCAGCAGACAGACAATTAGCACAGATACGCAGTATTTT,CASSRQTISTDTQYF
.,.,TRBV10-3,TRBJ2-2,TGTGCCATCAGTGAGTTTAGGGAGGAGCTGTTTTTT,CAISEFREELFF
.,.,TRBV29-1,TRBJ2-2,TGCAGCGTTGAAGTTCAGAGGGACACCGGGGAGCTGTTTTTT,CSVEVQRDTGELFF
TRBD1,.,TRBV24-1,TRBJ1-2,TGTGCCACCAGTGATACCGCGGACAGGGCTGGGTATGGCTACACCTTC,CATSDTADRAGYGYTF
.,few,TRBV7-9,TRBJ1-1,TGTGCCAGCAGCCCACGCGTGGGGGCAGCTCCGAACACTGAAGCTTTCTTT,CASSPRVGAAPNTEAFF
.,.,TRBV19,TRBJ2-1,TGTGCCAGTAGTATAGATCCGGGACGATACAATGAGCAGTTCTTC,CASSIDPGRYNEQFF
TRBD1,few,TRBV5-1,TRBJ1-2,TGCGCCAGCAGCGCCCTCCAGGGGGCCTACTATGGCTACACCTTC,CASSALQGAYYGYTF
.,.,TRBV19,TRBJ1-6,TGTGCCAGTAGTATAGGGCGAGTGGATAATTCACCCCTCCACTTT,CASSIGRVDNSPLHF
TRBD1,.,TRBV3-1/TRBV3-2,TRBJ1-2,TGTGCCAGCAGCCACCCGACAGGGGCTAACTATGGCTACACCTTC,CASSHPTGANYGYTF
.,few,TRBV12-3/TRBV12-4,TRBJ2-5,TGTGCCAGCAGTTTGGGGGAGACCCAGTACTTC,CASSLGETQYF
.,.,TRBV5-4,TRBJ1-2,TGTGCCAGCAGCTTGGGGTCCGGTACCTATGGCTACACCTTC,CASSLGSGTYGYTF
TRBD2,.,TRBV9,TRBJ2-5,TGTGCCAGCAGCGTAGGGTCCTTAGCGGGGGGGCGAGAGACCCAGTACTTC,CASSVGSLAGGRETQYF
TRBD1,few,TRBV5-1,TRBJ1-6,TGCGCCAGCAGCTTGCAGACAGGGGTCTATAATTCACCCCTCCACTTT,CASSLQTGVYNSPLHF
.,.,TRBV4-1,TRBJ2-5,TGCGCCAGCAGCCAAGGGCAGGGCCCTCAAGAGACCCAGTACTTC,CASSQGQGPQETQYF
.,.,TRBV20-1,TRBJ2-1,TGCAGTGCTAGAGCAGCAAAGCAGTTCTTC,CSARAAKQFF
.,.,TRBV6-2/TRBV6-3,TRBJ2-3,TGTGCCAGCAGTTATACGGGGTATGGAGATACGCAGTATTTT,CASSYTGYGDTQYF
.,few,TRBV18,TRBJ2-2,TGTGCCAGCTCACCACGGGCCGACACCGGGGAGCTGTTTTTT,CASSPRADTGELFF
.,.,TRBV4-2,TRBJ2-5,TGTGCCAGCAGCCAAGGGACGTCCGGCCAAGAGACCCAGTACTTC,CASSQGTSGQETQYF
.,.,TRBV15,TRBJ2-1,TGTGCCACCGCGCGAACAGGGTCCCCATACAATGAGCAGTTCTTC,CATARTGSPYNEQFF
TRBD2,.,TRBV5-1,TRBJ2-1,TGCGCCAGCAGCTTTGGGGCGGGGGGGCCTGGGAATGAGCAGTTCTTC,CASSFGAGGPGNEQFF
.,.,TRBV9,TRBJ1-1,TGTGCCAGCAGCGTCGGAGGGCGCGACACTGAAGCTTTCTTT,CASSVGGRDTEAFF
TRBD1,.,TRBV30,TRBJ2-5,TGTGCCTGGTCACAGGGGTTTTTAGGCTCGGTCAAAGAGACCCAGTACTTC,CAWSQGFLGSVKETQYF
.,.,TRBV6-5,TRBJ2-3,TGTGCCAGCAGAATACTCCTCACAGATACGCAGTATTTT,CASRILLTDTQYF
.,.,TRBV5-1,TRBJ1-4,TGCGCCAGCAGCGCCGCGACAGCAACTAATGAAAAACTGTTTTTT,CASSAATATNEKLFF
.,.,TRBV5-1,TRBJ1-6,TGCGCCAGCCGGGAGACAGAACCCATCAGGGATTCACCCCTCCACTTT,CASRETEPIRDSPLHF
TRBD1,.,TRBV30,TRBJ1-1,TGTGCCTGGAGTGTTCAGGGGGCTACTGAAGCTTTCTTT,CAWSVQGATEAFF
TRBD1,.,TRBV19,TRBJ2-2,TGTGCCAGTAGTGCCGAAGCGGGACAGGGCAGAACCGGGGAGCTGTTTTTT,CASSAEAGQGRTGELFF
.,.,TRBV6-5,TRBJ1-3,TGTGCCAGCGGGATTTCTGGAAACACCATATATTTT,CASGISGNTIYF
TRBD1,.,TRBV6-1,TRBJ1-3,TGTGCCAGCAGTGAGGACAGGGACCACGGAAACACCATATATTTT,CASSEDRDHGNTIYF
.,.,TRBV10-3,TRBJ2-5,TGTGCCATTCGGGGTAATGGGGGGGAGACCCAGTACTTC,CAIRGNGGETQYF
.,once,TRBV6-5,TRBJ1-5,TGTGCCAGCAGGTCAGTCGGACAGAGCAATCAGCCCCAGCATTTT,CASRSVGQSNQPQHF
TRBD2,.,TRBV6-5,TRBJ2-5,TGTGCCAGCAGTTTCTTCCTAGCGGGGAAACAAGAGACCCAGTACTTC,CASSFFLAGKQETQYF
.,.,TRBV29-1,TRBJ1-6,TGCAGCTACAGGAGCTCCTATAATTCACCCCTCCACTTT,CSYRSSYNSPLHF
.,.,TRBV6-5,TRBJ1-2,TGTGCCAGCAGGGGGGGGCAGGCGCACTATGGCTACACCTTC,CASRGGQAHYGYTF
TRBD2,.,TRBV5-5,TRBJ2-5,TGTGCCAGCAGTATTGGGAAATTCGGGGGGGGCCAAGAGACCCAGTACTTC,CASSIGKFGGGQETQYF
TRBD1,.,TRBV24-1,TRBJ2-5,TGTGCCACCGCACAGGGGGCACAAGAGACCCAGTACTTC,CATAQGAQETQYF